This T cell receptor (beta chain) came from a study of shared clonotypes between healthy human individuals. Study as a whole: CD4 naive cells filled three plates per donor, CD4 memory three, CD8 naive two and CD8 memory one. Study observations and caveats: Naive subsets usually exceeded memory subsets in estimated richness. At large depth, rarefaction still showed sorted-subset sequencing to be incomplete.

TCRdb's copy holds only in-frame clones and misses some; the assay was immunoSEQ multiplex PCR. The sample yields about 820,000 clones, 90% to 95% seen once. Comments on this clone: Its antigen is still unknown.

Naive-designated CD8 cells lacked CD45RO, were positively enriched for CCR7, and omitted terminally differentiated effector memory CD45RA+ cells. Germline V gene data show CDR1 as SGHTS and CDR2 as YDEGEE. The ends were cut back, 3 bases at V and 7 bases at J, with 8 bases in the middle. The CDR3 covers 11 residues. Specimen: naive CD8+ T cells sorted from blood. The receptor comes from a man in his thirties or forties in good health. The chain has TRBV5-8 and TRBJ2-7, with D uncertain. CDR3 residues: CASSYPREQYF. Here the CDR3 DNA reads TGTGCCAGCAGCTACCCCCGGGAGCAGTACTTC.